Listed here are 22 T cell receptor beta chains from one sample, sequenced in a study of OX40 agonist ivuxolimab in advanced cancers. The protocol was immunoSEQ multiplex PCR, while the TCRdb copy is restricted to in-frame clones and leaves out a portion. The sample shows some 89,000 clones, under 90% of them seen only once. The starting material was CD4+ or CD8+ T cells sorted from blood, obtained in a trial of the OX40 agonist ivuxolimab. All receptors come from an adult with an advanced solid tumor such as melanoma, head and neck, liver or kidney cancer.

This clone was seen once. V is TRBV4-1 and J is TRBJ2-5; the match to TRBD2 covers 8 bases. V dropped 1 base and J dropped 0; count of bases not matched to a gene: 7. Germline V gene sequence: CDR1 MGHRA, CDR2 YSYEKL. The CDR3 length is 17 residues. The CDR3 region has the DNA TGCGCCAGCAGCCAAGGATGGGGGCGGGGGGACCAAGAGACCCAGTACTTC. Translated, it gives CASSQGWGRGDQETQYF.

The V gene is TRBV5-1, the J gene TRBJ2-5; maybe TRBD1 (5 bases). The germline V and J ends were trimmed by 2 bases and 0 bases, with 11 bases remaining between them. The CDR3 sequence is 15 residues long. Germline CDR1 reads SGHRS; CDR2 reads YFSETQ. The CDR3 region is CASSFLGENQETQYF. The CDR3 DNA follows: TGCGCCAGCAGCTTCCTAGGGGAAAACCAAGAGACCCAGTACTTC.

The chain uses TRBV6-1 and TRBJ2-4, with D possibly being TRBD2 (6 bases). The germline gives CDR1 MNHNS, CDR2 SASEGT. The CDR3 is 13 residues long. Between the trimmed V and J ends, which lost 5 bases and 1 base, there was a span of 6 bases. CDR3 DNA: TGTGCCAGCAGTCGGGAGGCCAAAAACATTCAGTACTTC. Its translation is CASSREAKNIQYF.

The chain couples TRBV28 to TRBJ2-7; D gene ambiguous. V shed 2 bases and J shed 6 bases, with 5 bases lying between them. Per the germline V gene, CDR1 is MDHEN and CDR2 is SYDVKM. This CDR3 has 11 amino acids. This CDR3 is CASSLQAEQYF. The CDR3 nucleotides read TGTGCCAGCAGTTTACAGGCCGAGCAGTACTTC.

This clone turned up a few times. This chain connects TRBV6-1 to TRBJ1-6; the D is unclear. CDR3 length: 13 residues. V lost 1 base and J lost 14, with 12 bases in between. From germline, CDR1 is MNHNS and CDR2 SASEGT. The CDR3 DNA follows: TGTGCCAGCAGTGAAGGCGGCAGTCGGGCCCTCCACTTT. Amino acids: CASSEGGSRALHF.

The rearrangement links TRBV7-8 to TRBJ1-3, with TRBD1 as a possible D gene (5 bases). The CDR3 contains 15 residues. Germline V lookup: CDR1 SGHVS, CDR2 FQNEAQ. Trimming stripped 5 bases from V and 2 bases from J, with 13 bases between. CDR3 sequence: CASSRETGAGNTIYF. The CDR3 DNA follows: TGTGCCAGCAGCCGAGAGACGGGGGCTGGAAACACCATATATTTT.

The gene calls are TRBV28 and TRBJ1-2; D gene uncertain. Germline V lookup: CDR1 MDHEN, CDR2 SYDVKM. The CDR3 contains 15 residues. Trimming left V 6 bases short and J 2 bases short, with 16 bases between. CDR3 region: CASSHLKPGNYGYTF. For the CDR3, the DNA is TGTGCCAGCAGCCACCTAAAGCCGGGAAACTATGGCTACACCTTC.

This CDR3 is CASSLGTSGVQETQYF. Written as DNA, the CDR3 is TGTGCCAGCAGCCTAGGGACTAGCGGAGTCCAAGAGACCCAGTACTTC. The chain couples TRBV9 to TRBJ2-5; 11 nucleotides align to TRBD2. Per germline, CDR1 SGDLS and CDR2 YYNGEE. With V trimmed by 4 bases and J by 1 base, 6 bases remained unmatched. The CDR3 runs 16 residues.

This chain uses TRBV5-1 with TRBJ2-5, with TRBD2 matching 8 bases. The J segment lost 5 bases and the V segment lost 4 bases, leaving 7 bases of the junction unmatched. Germline lookup yields CDR1 SGHRS and CDR2 YFSETQ. The CDR3 totals 14 residues. CDR3 sequence reads: CASSSSGVDETQYF. The CDR3, as DNA: TGCGCCAGCAGCAGTAGCGGGGTCGATGAGACCCAGTACTTC.

The genes are TRBV5-4 and TRBJ2-2; 7 bases are shared with TRBD1. Unmatched junction bases numbered 3, after V lost 4 bases and J lost 6 bases. This CDR3 contains 13 residues. In germline, CDR1 is SGHNT, CDR2 YYREEE (reference sequence). CDR3: CASSLTGAGELFF. For the CDR3, the DNA is TGTGCCAGCAGCCTTACAGGGGCCGGGGAGCTGTTTTTT.

The chain couples TRBV18 to TRBJ1-5; D call uncertain. Trimming pared 6 bases from V and 5 bases from J, leaving 11 bases between. The germline CDR1 and CDR2 sequences are KGHSH and LQKENI. The CDR3 sequence is 13 residues long. CDR3 DNA: TGTGCCAGCTCCTTTGAGGGTGATCAGCCCCAGCATTTT. Its translation is CASSFEGDQPQHF.

V gene TRBV2 combines with J gene TRBJ1-2; D gene unclear. Germline assignment: CDR1 SNHLY and CDR2 FYNNEI. The CDR3 extends over 14 amino acids. The V and J ends lost 6 bases and 0 bases respectively, with 11 bases between them. The CDR3 spells CASRLEGTNYGYTF. CDR3 DNA sequence: TGTGCCAGCAGGTTGGAAGGGACTAACTATGGCTACACCTTC.

The gene calls are TRBV19 and TRBJ1-6; D unresolved. This CDR3 has 16 residues. Trimming shortened V by 4 bases and J by 0 bases, and 10 bases separated the two germline ends. Germline V gene sequence: CDR1 LNHDA, CDR2 SQIVND (reference sequence). The CDR3 loop is CASSKTRSSYNSPLHF. In DNA form, the CDR3 reads TGTGCCAGTAGTAAAACCAGGAGCTCCTATAATTCACCCCTCCACTTT.

The rearrangement uses TRBV30 and TRBJ1-5, with D perhaps matching TRBD1 (5 bases). The CDR3 is 11 amino acids. Germline V gene lookup returns CDR1 GTSNPN and CDR2 SVGIG (reference sequence). Trimming pared 8 bases from V and 6 bases from J, leaving 11 bases between. CDR3 sequence reads: CAGGVGQPQHF. Here the CDR3 DNA reads TGTGCCGGGGGGGTGGGTCAGCCCCAGCATTTT.

This rearrangement joins TRBV10-3 to TRBJ1-2; 7 bases agree with TRBD1. Germline lookup yields CDR1 ENHRY and CDR2 SYGVKD. With V trimmed by 2 bases and J by 7 bases, 7 bases remained unmatched. CDR3 length equals 14 residues. The CDR3 sequence: CAISEGQAVSGYTF. The CDR3 DNA sequence: TGTGCCATCAGTGAGGGACAGGCGGTTTCTGGCTACACCTTC.

This sequence joins TRBV20-1 and TRBJ1-2; no clear D. The CDR3 covers 11 residues. V lost 5 bases to trimming and J lost 4 bases, with 8 bases between them. Per germline, CDR1 DFQATT and CDR2 SNEGSKA (reference sequence). The CDR3 region is CSAGVSYGYTF. In nucleotides, the CDR3 is TGCAGTGCTGGGGTCAGCTATGGCTACACCTTC.

The chain combines TRBV7-2 with TRBJ2-3, with D perhaps TRBD1 or TRBD2 (5 bases each). Trimming left V 8 bases short and J 0 bases short, with 12 bases between. The CDR3 is 14 residues long. Germline V CDR1 and CDR2: SGHTA, FQGNSA. Here the CDR3 DNA reads TGTGCCAGCGGTAGAGGGGACAGCACAGATACGCAGTATTTT. It specifies CASGRGDSTDTQYF. Full variable domain (outside the CDR3, taken from reference TRBV7-2 and TRBJ2-3): GAGVSQSPSNKVTEKGKDVELRCDPISGHTALYWYRQSLGQGLEFLIYFQGNSAPDKSGLPSDRFSAERTGGSVSTLTIQRTQQEDSAVYLCASGRGDSTDTQYFGPGTRLTVL.

The chain joins TRBV19 to TRBJ1-5, with D possibly being TRBD1 (6 bases). Germline V gene data show CDR1 as LNHDA and CDR2 as SQIVND (reference sequence). Trimming cost V 6 bases and J 9 bases, with 15 bases left between them. The CDR3 is 13 amino acids. CDR3 DNA sequence: TGTGCCAGTAGAGGACAGCCTGGGGCGCCCCAGCATTTT. Translation: CASRGQPGAPQHF.

CDR3 amino acids: CASSLFGVRNIQYF. The CDR3 DNA reads TGTGCCAGCAGCTTGTTCGGGGTGAGGAACATTCAGTACTTC. The V gene is TRBV5-4, the J gene TRBJ2-4; maybe TRBD2 (5 bases). The germline CDR1 and CDR2 sequences are SGHNT and YYREEE (reference sequence). The CDR3 runs to 14 residues. Deletions cut 1 base from V and 7 bases from J, with 12 bases between.

V is TRBV28 and J is TRBJ1-5; D is uncertain. CDR1 and CDR2 (germline): MDHEN, SYDVKM. The CDR3 loop spans 14 amino acids. The V gene lost 6 bases and the J gene lost 9 bases, with 18 bases spanning the gap. CDR3 residues: CASRNEGGFGPQHF. As DNA, the CDR3 is TGTGCCAGCAGAAACGAGGGAGGATTTGGGCCCCAGCATTTT.

This sequence joins TRBV9 and TRBJ2-3, with TRBD2 matching 10 bases. J gave up 0 bases and V 0 bases, and 4 bases lay outside the gene matches. Germline CDR1 and CDR2: SGDLS and YYNGEE. The length of the CDR3 is 17 residues. DNA for the CDR3: TGTGCCAGCAGCGTAGACCCTAGCGGGGGAAGCACAGATACGCAGTATTTT. Protein sequence: CASSVDPSGGSTDTQYF.

The gene calls are TRBV30 and TRBJ2-6; perhaps TRBD1 as D (6 bases). The germline gives CDR1 GTSNPN, CDR2 SVGIG (reference sequence). This CDR3 region has 18 residues. Trimming took 0 bases from V and 0 from J, leaving 15 bases between them. This chain's CDR3 is CAWSVPGHGASGANVLTF. CDR3 DNA sequence: TGTGCCTGGAGTGTCCCGGGACACGGGGCCTCTGGGGCCAACGTCCTGACTTTC. Full variable domain (remainder filled in from reference TRBV30 and TRBJ2-6): SQTIHQWPATLVQPVGSPLSLECTVEGTSNPNLYWYRQAAGRGLQLLFYSVGIGQISSEVPQNLSASRPQDRQFILSSKKLLLSDSGFYLCAWSVPGHGASGANVLTFGAGSRLTVL.